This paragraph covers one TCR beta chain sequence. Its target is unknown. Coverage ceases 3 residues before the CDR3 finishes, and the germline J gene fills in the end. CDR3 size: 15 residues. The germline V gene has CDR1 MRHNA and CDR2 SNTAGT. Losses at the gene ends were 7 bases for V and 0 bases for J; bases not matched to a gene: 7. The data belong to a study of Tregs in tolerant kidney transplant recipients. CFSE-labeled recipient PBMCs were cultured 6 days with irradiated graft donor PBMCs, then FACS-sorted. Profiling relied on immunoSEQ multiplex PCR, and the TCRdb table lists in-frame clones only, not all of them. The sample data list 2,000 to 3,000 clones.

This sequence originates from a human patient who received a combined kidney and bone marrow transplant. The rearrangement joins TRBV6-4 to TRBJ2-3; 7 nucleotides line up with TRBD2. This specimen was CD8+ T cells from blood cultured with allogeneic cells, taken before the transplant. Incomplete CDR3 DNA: TGTGCCAGCACCACCAGAGCGGGGAGCACAGATACG. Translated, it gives CASTTRAGSTDT. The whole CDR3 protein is CASTTRAGSTDTQYF.